Presented here are 9 T cell receptor beta chains from one specimen sequenced in a study of cytomegalovirus exposure and HLA in healthy donors listed by TCRdb under 2017. The library was made by the immunoSEQ multiplex PCR assay. For the multiplex PCR, a mixture combining 60 forward primers for TCR Vbeta segments and 13 reverse primers for TCR Jbeta segments was used. TCRdb carries this immuneACCESS record with in-frame sequences only. Its versions omit some clonotypes, under half of them owing to an unresolved V gene in the studies checked, with the rest unexplained. The table for this sample lists around 62,000 clones; about 79% of them were counted only once. The ten largest account for about 7.8% of the sample. The sequencing input was PBMCs. These receptors were collected from a man aged 60 to 69 in good health and CMV-seropositive.

The chain joins TRBV19 to TRBJ2-1; 10 bases agree with TRBD2. The CDR3 loop spans 16 amino acids. V lost 3 bases and J lost 8; bases outside the gene matches: 10. Germline V CDR1 and CDR2: LNHDA, SQIVND (reference sequence). For the CDR3, the DNA is TGTGCCAGTAGTATGGGTCTAGCGGGAGTTTTCGATGAGCAGTTCTTC. Protein product: CASSMGLAGVFDEQFF.

This clone appeared a single time. V is TRBV11-2 and J is TRBJ2-1; TRBD1 matches 8 bases. Germline V lookup: CDR1 SGHAT, CDR2 FQNNGV. The CDR3 extends over 15 amino acids. J lost 5 bases, V lost 5 bases, and 8 bases had no gene match. The CDR3 spells CASSPGRGLNNEQFF. The DNA of the CDR3 is TGTGCCAGCAGCCCCGGCAGGGGGCTTAACAATGAGCAGTTCTTC.

In DNA form, the CDR3 reads TGCGCCAGCAGCCAAACGGCCGGGACTTACAATGAGCAGTTCTTC. Its translation: CASSQTAGTYNEQFF. The chain couples TRBV4-1 to TRBJ2-1, with D perhaps TRBD2 (6 bases). The CDR3 totals 15 residues. The V gene's germline CDR1 is MGHRA and CDR2 YSYEKL. Trimming stripped 2 bases from V and 4 bases from J, with 12 bases between.

The V call is TRBV7-8, the J call TRBJ1-6; 7 nucleotides line up with TRBD1. In germline, CDR1 is SGHVS, CDR2 FQNEAQ. CDR3 length: 17 amino acids. V shed 5 bases and J 2 bases; nucleotides not matched to a gene: 9. In DNA, the CDR3 is TGTGCCAGCAGCCGGGACAGTCGAGCAACCTATAATTCACCCCTCCACTTT. The encoded protein is CASSRDSRATYNSPLHF.

This chain connects TRBV7-9 to TRBJ2-7, with a possible D match to TRBD1 (5 bases). The CDR3 runs 16 residues. Between the trimmed V and J ends, which lost 4 bases and 4 bases, there was a span of 20 bases. Germline V gives CDR1 SEHNR, CDR2 FQNEAQ (reference sequence). Written as DNA, the CDR3 is TGTGCCAGCAGCTCCCCGGACACTGGGCTCGTATACGAGCAGTACTTC. Residues: CASSSPDTGLVYEQYF.

This clone was counted only a few times. This chain connects TRBV11-3 to TRBJ2-7; the D gene is possibly TRBD2 (6 bases). CDR3 size: 14 residues. Germline V lookup: CDR1 SGHNT, CDR2 YENEEA. V shed 5 bases and J shed 3 bases, with 14 bases lying between them. CDR3 coding DNA: TGTGCCAGCAGCCAGGGACTCTCCGGCTACGAGCAGTACTTC. This translates into CASSQGLSGYEQYF.

V usage is TRBV6-5 and J usage is TRBJ2-2, with D perhaps TRBD2 (5 bases). Trimming pared 6 bases from V and 3 bases from J, leaving 14 bases between. Germline CDR1 is MNHEY and CDR2 is SVGAGI. This CDR3 has 15 residues. CDR3 sequence: CASSFVVRDTGELFF. The CDR3 DNA reads as TGTGCCAGCAGCTTCGTGGTGAGGGACACCGGGGAGCTGTTTTTT.

The chain links TRBV6-1 to TRBJ1-3, with 8 positions matching TRBD1. Germline CDR1 reads MNHNS; CDR2 reads SASEGT. CDR3 length: 15 residues. V gave up 4 bases and J gave up 7 bases; unmatched junction bases: 9. The CDR3 bases are TGTGCCAGCAGTGGTGGACAGGGCTTGGGCAACACCATATATTTT. It encodes CASSGGQGLGNTIYF.

The chain employs TRBV6-6 and TRBJ1-5; 7 bases fit TRBD1. Losses at the gene ends were 9 bases for V and 0 bases for J; bases not matched to a gene: 5. From germline, CDR1 is MNHNY and CDR2 SVGAGI (reference sequence). The CDR3 totals 14 residues. The CDR3, as DNA: TGTGCCAGTAAACAGGGGTCTAGCAATCAGCCCCAGCATTTT. Translation gives CASKQGSSNQPQHF.